The 5 T cell receptor beta chains listed next were all sequenced from one sample in a study of blood T cell repertoires in COVID-19. Repertoires were generated with immunoSEQ multiplex PCR, while TCRdb's copy carries only in-frame clones and drops some. Among 90,000 to 100,000 clones listed, over 70% were seen once. Sequencing was carried out using peripheral blood. The receptors stem from a man aged 60-69 years with acute or convalescent COVID-19.

This chain connects TRBV30 to TRBJ2-5, with a tentative D call TRBD2 (6 bases). Germline CDR1 is GTSNPN and CDR2 is SVGIG (reference sequence). Trimming removed 7 bases from V and 4 bases from J, with 19 bases in between. CDR3 length: 14 amino acids. CDR3 loop: CASRLGRSAETQYF. For the CDR3, the DNA is TGTGCCTCCCGATTAGGGAGGTCCGCAGAGACCCAGTACTTC.

The gene calls are TRBV11-2 and TRBJ1-2; TRBD1 aligns across 11 bases. This CDR3 region has 14 residues. Germline values: CDR1 SGHAT, CDR2 FQNNGV. The V gene end was trimmed by 4 bases and the J gene end by 6 bases; junction bases not matched to a gene: 4. The CDR3 bases are TGTGCCAGCAGCTCCAGGACAGGGGGCGATGGCTACACCTTC. Amino acids: CASSSRTGGDGYTF.

The chain is built from TRBV24-1 and TRBJ2-3; TRBD2 matches at 13 bases. The CDR3 spans 17 residues. In germline, CDR1 is KGHDR, CDR2 SFDVKD. V gave up 1 base and J gave up 3 bases; unmatched junction bases: 3. Here the CDR3 reads CATSDFWTSGSTDTQYF. The CDR3 DNA reads as TGTGCCACCAGTGATTTTTGGACTAGCGGGAGTACAGATACGCAGTATTTT.

The rearrangement uses TRBV12-1 and TRBJ2-2; the table calls TRBD2, which could not be checked here. TRBV12-1 is a documented pseudogene. This CDR3 has 18 residues. The chain's CDR3 is CASSPNPGLAGNTGELFF. CDR3 bases: TGTGCCAGCAGCCCTAACCCGGGACTAGCGGGTAACACCGGGGAGCTGTTTTTT.

The chain has TRBV4-1 and TRBJ1-4; D perhaps matches TRBD1 (6 bases). This CDR3 is 18 amino acids long. Germline assignment: CDR1 MGHRA and CDR2 YSYEKL. V lost 2 bases and J 0 bases, leaving 16 bases between the germline ends. The CDR3 nucleotides are TGCGCCAGCAGCCAATCAACAGGGATTTCTGCAACTAATGAAAAACTGTTTTTT. It codes for CASSQSTGISATNEKLFF.